There are a few counts of the clone carrying this T cell receptor beta chain. These data come from a study of identical twins. TCRdb analysed the 5' RACE reads with MiXCR anew, one entry per CDR3 protein. The sample comprises approximately 250,000 distinct CDR3 sequences, under 8.5% of which are singletons, and about 15% rests with the top ten. These sequences were also reported in another study, on T cells expressing NK-cell markers. As reported in that work: Sorted T-cell subsets CD3+CD56+NKG2C+, CD3+CD56+NKG2C- and CD3+CD56-NKG2C+ were TCR beta-sequenced. Sorting was restricted to alpha-beta TCR T cells by an anti-gamma-delta TCR antibody in several experiments.

The source of this sequence is a woman in her late teens or twenties in good health. What was sequenced was CD8+ T cells sorted from blood.

This CDR3 reads CASRFGRGEKLFF. The CDR3, as DNA: TGTGCCAGCAGATTCGGTAGGGGGGAAAAACTGTTTTTT. The chain recombines TRBV27 with TRBJ1-4, with D possibly TRBD1 on 6 matching bases. The CDR3 extends over 13 amino acids. CDR1 is MNHEY and CDR2 is SMNVEV in the germline V gene (reference sequence). Trimming stripped 6 bases from V and 8 bases from J, with 13 bases between. Full variable domain (rest looked up from reference TRBV27 and TRBJ1-4): EAQVTQNPRYLITVTGKKLTVTCSQNMNHEYMSWYRQDPGLGLRQIYYSMNVEVTDKGDVPEGYKVSRKEKRNFPLILESPSPNQTSLYFCASRFGRGEKLFFGSGTQLSVL.